The present T cell receptor (beta chain) was sequenced within a study of blood T cell repertoires in COVID-19 (dated by TCRdb to 2018 to 2021). For the study in its entirety: Samples from collaborators originated in the United States, Italy and Spain and spanned both the acute and convalescent phases of COVID-19. The samples were drawn from two sources: the first 160 participants of the ongoing ImmuneRACE study, and about 1,300 subjects contributed by 6 global collaborators. HLA class I and class II types, where available, came from metadata supplied by the sample provider rather than from assay-based typing. The repertoires were made available in a free public database intended to serve as a resource for research on the immune response to SARS-CoV-2. The dataset comprised deeply sampled blood TCRbeta repertoires from subjects exposed to, actively infected with, or recovered from COVID-19. Nearly every sample came with metadata listing a de-identified subject ID, COVID-19 status, age in years and sex. The prospective study material was composed of cDNA or gDNA derived from T cells, B-cell-depleted T cells, or PBMCs.

The collaborating institutions used their own protocols to collect whole blood in K2EDTA tubes. For TCRbeta analysis, collaborator samples were shipped as frozen whole blood, as isolated PBMCs, or as DNA extracted from either sample type. This clone appeared a few times. Its antigen is still unknown. No base-level quality is on record; no much larger clone is a single base apart. Results the study describes overall, beyond this receptor: How much clinical and demographic metadata was included differed by source and by participant, and the metadata was provided uncurated.

The immunoSEQ Assay, a bias-controlled multiplex PCR, was used to amplify TCRbeta CDR3 regions from genomic DNA. The authors processed their data as follows. Within the assay, amplification of reference gene primers was used to estimate how many nucleated cells each sample contained. To quantify the absolute abundance of each unique TCRbeta CDR3 rearrangement, sequence reads were collapsed and filtered. For each sample, productive Simpson clonality was calculated by taking the square root of Simpson's diversity index across productive rearrangements. Held by TCRdb, this immuneACCESS table contains in-frame sequences only and omits some clones. Under half of the omission traces to an unresolved V gene where checked; the cause of the rest is unknown. V, J and clone size reflect that table, while D and trimming were determined from the DNA. Counted in this sample were 250,000 to 300,000 clones; 82% of them appeared once. The ten largest account for about 3.4% of the sample.

V is reduced by 3 bases and J by 0 bases, leaving a spacing of 12 bases between them. Measured from the cysteine to the phenylalanine, the CDR3 is 15 residues long. Only the CDR3 portion is preserved as DNA: 45 bases, with reading frame beginning at the first base. CDR1 and CDR2 were assigned from the germline V gene (reference sequence) as MNHEY and SMNVEV. Recombination connected TRBV27 to TRBJ2-7; TRBD2 is perhaps the D gene, given 5 matching bases. The specimen was peripheral blood. The source of this sequence is a woman aged 18 to 35 with acute or convalescent COVID-19. The DNA is TGTGCCAGCAGTTTGGACTCTAAAGCCTCCTACGAGCAGTACTTC. This codes for CASSLDSKASYEQYF.